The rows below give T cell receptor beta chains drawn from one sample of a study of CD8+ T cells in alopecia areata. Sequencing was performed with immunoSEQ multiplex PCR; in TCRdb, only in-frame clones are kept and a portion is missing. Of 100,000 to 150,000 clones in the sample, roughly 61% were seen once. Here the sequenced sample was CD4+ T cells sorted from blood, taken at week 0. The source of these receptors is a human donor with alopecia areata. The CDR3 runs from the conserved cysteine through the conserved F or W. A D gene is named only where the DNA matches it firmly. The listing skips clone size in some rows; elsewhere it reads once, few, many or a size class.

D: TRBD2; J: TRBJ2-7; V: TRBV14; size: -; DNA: TGTGCCAGCAGCCTTAGCGGGAGCCCCTACGAGCAGTACTTC; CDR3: CASSLSGSPYEQYF
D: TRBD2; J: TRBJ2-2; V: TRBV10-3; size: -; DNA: TGTGCCATCACCCCTAGCGGGAGGCCGCAGACCACCGGGGAGCTGTTTTTT; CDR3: CAITPSGRPQTTGELFF
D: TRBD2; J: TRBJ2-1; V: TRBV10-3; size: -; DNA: TGTGCCATCAGTTCCCCTAGCGGGAGGGAAAGTGAGCAGTTCTTC; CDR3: CAISSPSGRESEQFF
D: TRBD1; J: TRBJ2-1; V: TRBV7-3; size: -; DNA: TGTGCCAGCAGCTTAAGGGTCAGGGGGTCCTACAATGAGCAGTTCTTC; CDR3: CASSLRVRGSYNEQFF
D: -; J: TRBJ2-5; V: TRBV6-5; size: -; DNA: TGTGCCAGCGGGAGGGGGAAAGAGACCCAGTACTTC; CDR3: CASGRGKETQYF
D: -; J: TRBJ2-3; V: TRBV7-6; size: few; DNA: TGTGCCAGCAGCCCCGACGCGGATACGCAGTATTTT; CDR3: CASSPDADTQYF
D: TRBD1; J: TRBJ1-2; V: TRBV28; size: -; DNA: TGTGCCAGCAGCCACAGCGGGACAGGGAGGAACTATGGCTACACCTTC; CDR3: CASSHSGTGRNYGYTF
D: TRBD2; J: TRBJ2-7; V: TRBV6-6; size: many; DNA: TGTGCCAGCAGTTCTCTAGCGGGGACCGTGTCTGGTAGGCAGTACTTC; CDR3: CASSSLAGTVSGRQYF
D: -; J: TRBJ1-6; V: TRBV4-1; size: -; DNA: TGCGCCAGCAGCCAACTGCATGGCTCACCCCTCCACTTT; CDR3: CASSQLHGSPLHF
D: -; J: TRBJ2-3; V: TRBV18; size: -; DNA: TGTGCCAGCTCACGAGATATGGGGACCACAGATACGCAGTATTTT; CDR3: CASSRDMGTTDTQYF
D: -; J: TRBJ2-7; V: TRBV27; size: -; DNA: TGTGCCAGCAGCCCCCTGACAGTAACCTACGAGCAGTACTTC; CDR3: CASSPLTVTYEQYF
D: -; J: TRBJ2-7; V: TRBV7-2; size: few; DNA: TGTGCCAGCAGCTCGGACTACGAGCAGTACTTC; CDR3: CASSSDYEQYF
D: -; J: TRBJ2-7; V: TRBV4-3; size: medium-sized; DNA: TGCGCCAGCAGCCAAATGGGGATGGGGGACGAGCAGTACTTC; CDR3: CASSQMGMGDEQYF
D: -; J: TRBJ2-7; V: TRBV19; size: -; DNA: TGTGCCAGTAGTATAGAGCGGGGCACCTACGAGCAGTACTTC; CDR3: CASSIERGTYEQYF
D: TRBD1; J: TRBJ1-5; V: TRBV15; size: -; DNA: TGTGCCACCAGCAACACAGGGGACAATCAGCCCCAGCATTTT; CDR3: CATSNTGDNQPQHF
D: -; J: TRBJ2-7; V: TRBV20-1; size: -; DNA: TGCAGTGCTAGGAAGGACTACGAGCAGTACTTC; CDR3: CSARKDYEQYF
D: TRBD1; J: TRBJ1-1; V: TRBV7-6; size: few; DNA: TGTGCCAGCAGCTTAGGACAGGGGAACACTGAAGCTTTCTTT; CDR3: CASSLGQGNTEAFF
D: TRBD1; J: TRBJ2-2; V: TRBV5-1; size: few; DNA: TGCGCCAGCAGCTCGGACAGGGCGTACACCGGGGAGCTGTTTTTT; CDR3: CASSSDRAYTGELFF
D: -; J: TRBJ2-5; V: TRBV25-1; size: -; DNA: TGTGCCAGCAGTGATGTGGGGAGGGGGGAGACCCAGTACTTC; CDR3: CASSDVGRGETQYF
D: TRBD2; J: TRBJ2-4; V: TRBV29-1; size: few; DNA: TGCAGCGTTGGAATGCTAGCGGGAGCCAAAAACATTCAGTACTTC; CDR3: CSVGMLAGAKNIQYF
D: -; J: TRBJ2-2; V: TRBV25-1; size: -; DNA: TGTGCCAGCAGCGTACCTCAGGGAAGGGAGCTGTTTTTT; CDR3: CASSVPQGRELFF
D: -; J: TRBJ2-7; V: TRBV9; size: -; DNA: TGTGCCAGCAGCCCAACAGGGCAACCCTACGAGCAGTACTTC; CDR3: CASSPTGQPYEQYF
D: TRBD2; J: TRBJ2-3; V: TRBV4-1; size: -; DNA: TGCGCCAGCAGCAAACCGACTAGCGGGAGCACAGATACGCAGTATTTT; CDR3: CASSKPTSGSTDTQYF
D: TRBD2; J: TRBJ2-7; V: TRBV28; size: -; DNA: TGTGCCAGCAGCCCCCCCCTAGCGGGAGGGCCAGGCGAGCAGTACTTC; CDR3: CASSPPLAGGPGEQYF
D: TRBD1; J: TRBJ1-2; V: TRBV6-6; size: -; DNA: TGTGCCAGCAGTTACGGGACAGGGGCCGATGGCTACACCTTC; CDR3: CASSYGTGADGYTF
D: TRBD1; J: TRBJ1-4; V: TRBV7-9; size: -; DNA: TGTGCCAGCAGCCCTGACAGGGGTAATGAAAAACTGTTTTTT; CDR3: CASSPDRGNEKLFF
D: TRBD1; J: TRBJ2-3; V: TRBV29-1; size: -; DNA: TGCAGCGTTGAACGGGGTCAGGGGGCCAGTAATTTTTTT; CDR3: CSVERGQGASNFF
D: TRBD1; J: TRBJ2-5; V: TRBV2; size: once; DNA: TGTGCCAGCCTTCAGGGGGCCTGGGAGACCCAGTACTTC; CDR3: CASLQGAWETQYF
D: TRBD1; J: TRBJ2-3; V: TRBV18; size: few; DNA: TGTGCCAGCTCACCATCTTCACAGGGGGGCACAGATACGCAGTATTTT; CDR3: CASSPSSQGGTDTQYF
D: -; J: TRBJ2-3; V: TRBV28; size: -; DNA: TGTGCCAGCAGCGGCAGGTTGGATACGCAGTATTTT; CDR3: CASSGRLDTQYF
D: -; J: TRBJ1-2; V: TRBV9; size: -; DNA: TGTGCCAGCAGCCAAGGGGGGATTGGACCCTATGGCTACACCTTC; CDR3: CASSQGGIGPYGYTF
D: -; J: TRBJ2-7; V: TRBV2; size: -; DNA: TGTGCCAGCAGTGTAGGGCGGGACTCCTACGAGCAGTACTTC; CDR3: CASSVGRDSYEQYF
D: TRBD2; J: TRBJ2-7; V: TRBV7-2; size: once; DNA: TGTGCCAGCAGCCAGACTAGCGCCTCTTCCTACGAGCAGTACTTC; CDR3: CASSQTSASSYEQYF
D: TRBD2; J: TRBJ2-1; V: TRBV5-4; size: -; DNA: TGTGCCAGCAGCTCCAGCGGGAGTCTCCACAATGAGCAGTTCTTC; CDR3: CASSSSGSLHNEQFF
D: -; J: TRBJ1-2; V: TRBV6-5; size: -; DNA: TGTGCCAGCCAGACAGAAGGGTATGGCTACACCTTC; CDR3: CASQTEGYGYTF
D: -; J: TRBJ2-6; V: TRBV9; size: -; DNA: TGTGCCAGCAGCGAATTCGGCTCTGGGGCCAACGTCCTGACTTTC; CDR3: CASSEFGSGANVLTF
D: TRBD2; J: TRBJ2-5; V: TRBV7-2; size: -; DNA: TGTGCCAGCACCCTGGAACTAGCGGGGCCCGGGACCCAGTACTTC; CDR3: CASTLELAGPGTQYF
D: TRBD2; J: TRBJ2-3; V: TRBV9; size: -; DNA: TGTGCCAGCTCGGGAGCGGGACCCACAGATACGCAGTATTTT; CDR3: CASSGAGPTDTQYF
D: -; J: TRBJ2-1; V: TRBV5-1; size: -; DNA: TGCGCCAGCAGCTTGGGACTCGCCAGCTCCTACAATGAGCAGTTCTTC; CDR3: CASSLGLASSYNEQFF
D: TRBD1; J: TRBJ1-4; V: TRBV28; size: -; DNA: TGTGCCAGCAGCAAAATCGTTATTCGGGGACAGGCCAGTGAAAAACTGTTTTTT; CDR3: CASSKIVIRGQASEKLFF
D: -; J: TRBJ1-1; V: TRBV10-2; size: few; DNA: TGCGCCAGCAGCAGCGGGGACACTGAAGCTTTCTTT; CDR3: CASSSGDTEAFF